One sample yielded the 20 T cell receptor beta chains listed below, sequenced in a study of CD8 T cells in Susac syndrome. With random hexamers, 0.5 to 1 ug RNA was reverse transcribed. TCRdb called the immunoSEQ multiplex PCR reads again in MiXCR, with one record for every CDR3 protein. The table shows approximately 300,000 distinct CDR3 sequences, with 70% to 90% occurring only once. The sequenced material came from CD8+ T cells from PBMCs. All receptors derive from a human donor with multiple sclerosis.

The rearrangement joins TRBV6-2 or TRBV6-3 to TRBJ2-1; D is unresolved. The CDR3 has 16 residues. V dropped 6 bases and J dropped 8 bases, with 23 bases sitting between them. The germline V gene has CDR1 MNHEY and CDR2 SVGEGT. The DNA for the CDR3 is TGTGCCAGCAGGTCCCCTACGCTGGCCCCCCCGGATGAGCAGTTCTTC. This encodes CASRSPTLAPPDEQFF.

The chain recombines TRBV27 with TRBJ2-1, with D maybe TRBD2 (6 bases). Germline V lookup: CDR1 MNHEY, CDR2 SMNVEV (reference sequence). Trimming cost V 7 bases and J 8 bases, with 18 bases left between them. CDR3 size: 14 residues. Here the CDR3 DNA reads TGTGCCAGCACCCTAATCGGGGGAGAGCATGAGCAGTTCTTC. Protein product: CASTLIGGEHEQFF.

This chain uses TRBV9 with TRBJ2-3, with D maybe TRBD2 (6 bases). There are 15 residues in the CDR3. The V gene lost 2 bases and the J gene lost 3 bases, with 13 bases spanning the gap. Germline loops: CDR1 SGDLS, CDR2 YYNGEE. This chain's CDR3 is CASSVGGGITDTQYF. CDR3 coding DNA: TGTGCCAGCAGCGTGGGGGGAGGTATTACAGATACGCAGTATTTT. Combining the CDR3 with reference TRBV9 and TRBJ2-3 gives the whole variable domain DSGVTQTPKHLITATGQRVTLRCSPRSGDLSVYWYQQSLDQGLQFLIQYYNGEERAKGNILERFSAQQFPDLHSELNLSSLELGDSALYFCASSVGGGITDTQYFGPGTRLTVL.

This clonotype was seen only once. The V and J genes are TRBV11-2 and TRBJ1-4; 9 nucleotides align to TRBD1. Germline V gene lookup returns CDR1 SGHAT and CDR2 FQNNGV. The CDR3 length is 14 residues. Trimming cost V 5 bases and J 13 bases; bases outside gene matches: 11. This chain's CDR3 is CASSTPSTGGRLFF. DNA for the CDR3: TGTGCCAGCAGCACCCCTTCGACAGGGGGTAGACTGTTTTTT.

The J gene is TRBJ2-1, the V gene TRBV28; 14 bases are a match to TRBD2. The CDR3 runs 15 residues. Germline V gives CDR1 MDHEN, CDR2 SYDVKM. J gave up 7 bases and V 7 bases, and 6 bases lay outside the gene matches. CDR3 amino acids: CASTIGTSGRNEQFF. In DNA form, the CDR3 reads TGTGCCAGCACCATAGGGACTAGCGGGAGAAATGAGCAGTTCTTC.

The genes are TRBV6-4 and TRBJ2-2; TRBD2 matches at 9 bases. CDR1 and CDR2 (germline): MRHNA, SNTAGT. The CDR3 runs 17 residues. With 6 bases clipped from V and 3 bases from J, the junction kept 11 bases outside the gene matches. The CDR3 bases are TGTGCCAGCAGGTCCCCCGGGCTAGCGGGATACACCGGGGAGCTGTTTTTT. Translating gives CASRSPGLAGYTGELFF.

The J gene is TRBJ1-1, the V gene TRBV28; D perhaps matches TRBD1 (5 bases). Germline CDR1 is MDHEN and CDR2 is SYDVKM. V dropped 1 base and J dropped 4 bases, with 10 bases sitting between them. The CDR3 is made up of 14 amino acids. CDR3 sequence: CASSLSAGRTEAFF. CDR3 DNA: TGTGCCAGCAGTTTATCCGCAGGGCGCACTGAAGCTTTCTTT.

The chain links TRBV28 to TRBJ2-7, with 8 positions matching TRBD2. Germline-derived CDR1 and CDR2 are MDHEN and SYDVKM. V shed 3 bases, J shed 6 bases, and the junction held 7 bases outside the gene matches. This CDR3 spans 14 amino acids. The CDR3 DNA sequence: TGTGCCAGCAGTTTGTTACGGGAGGGGAGCGAGCAGTACTTC. This translates into CASSLLREGSEQYF.

The chain uses TRBV6-1 and TRBJ2-7; the match to TRBD2 covers 10 bases. The ends lost 6 bases at V and 5 bases at J; junction bases unmatched: 7. The CDR3 totals 14 residues. Germline loops: CDR1 MNHNS, CDR2 SASEGT. The CDR3 coding sequence is TGTGCCAGCAGCCCACTAGCGGGAAGCCACGAGCAGTACTTC. The encoded protein is CASSPLAGSHEQYF.

The J gene is TRBJ2-3, the V gene TRBV9; D is perhaps TRBD1 or TRBD2 (6 bases each). The V end was cut by 0 bases, the J end by 3 bases, with 14 bases between. The V gene's germline CDR1 is SGDLS and CDR2 YYNGEE. The CDR3 loop spans 16 amino acids. CDR3 sequence: CASSVGAGQGTDTQYF. In DNA form, the CDR3 reads TGTGCCAGCAGCGTAGGGGCGGGACAAGGGACAGATACGCAGTATTTT.

The chain employs TRBV5-6 and TRBJ2-7; 12 bases agree with TRBD1. Germline trimming cut 4 bases from V and 9 bases from J; bases unmatched to any gene: 8. CDR3 length: 14 residues. CDR1 is SGHDT, CDR2 YYEEEE, per germline. CDR3 loop: CASSRGQGAQGQYF. The DNA of the CDR3 is TGTGCCAGCAGCAGGGGACAGGGGGCGCAAGGGCAGTACTTC. Full variable domain (remainder filled in from reference TRBV5-6 and TRBJ2-7): DAGVTQSPTHLIKTRGQQVTLRCSPKSGHDTVSWYQQALGQGPQFIFQYYEEEERQRGNFPDRFSGHQFPNYSSELNVNALLLGDSALYLCASSRGQGAQGQYFGPGTRLTVT.

J is TRBJ2-2 and V is TRBV4-3, with 7 bases lining up with TRBD1. The V gene end was trimmed by 3 bases and the J gene end by 6 bases; junction bases not matched to a gene: 7. The CDR3 is 15 amino acids. CDR1 is LGHNA, CDR2 YSLEER, per germline. DNA for the CDR3: TGCGCCAGCAGCCAGGGGACAGAGACGGCCGGGGAGCTGTTTTTT. Translation: CASSQGTETAGELFF.

The chain uses TRBV28 and TRBJ1-1, with 7 bases fitting TRBD1. CDR3 size: 14 residues. Germline trimming cut 6 bases from V and 6 bases from J; bases unmatched to any gene: 10. Germline values: CDR1 MDHEN, CDR2 SYDVKM. CDR3 protein: CASRSPTGRAEAFF. DNA of the CDR3: TGTGCCAGCAGGTCTCCGACAGGGAGGGCTGAAGCTTTCTTT.

The chain combines TRBV4-3 with TRBJ2-5; TRBD1 is a possible D gene (5 bases). Germline V gene lookup returns CDR1 LGHNA and CDR2 YSLEER. Between the trimmed V and J ends, which lost 0 bases and 9 bases, there was a span of 8 bases. This CDR3 has 12 residues. The CDR3 region has the DNA TGCGCCAGCAGCCAAGACCAGGGCCCCCAGTACTTC. It yields the protein CASSQDQGPQYF.

The J gene is TRBJ2-3, the V gene TRBV20-1; possible D gene TRBD2, 6 bases. Trimming removed 6 bases from V and 1 base from J, with 14 bases in between. This CDR3 has 14 residues. Per germline, CDR1 DFQATT and CDR2 SNEGSKA (reference sequence). Here the CDR3 reads CSATEGLGTDTQYF. Written as DNA, the CDR3 is TGCAGTGCAACGGAGGGCCTTGGCACAGATACGCAGTATTTT.

This clonotype was recorded a few times. The V gene is TRBV5-4, the J gene TRBJ2-7; TRBD1 matches 8 bases. The V and J ends lost 0 bases and 3 bases, in that order; junction bases with no gene match: 2. The CDR3 loop spans 14 amino acids. Germline V gives CDR1 SGHNT, CDR2 YYREEE (reference sequence). The CDR3 is CASSLGQGLYEQYF. CDR3 DNA sequence: TGTGCCAGCAGCTTGGGACAGGGGCTCTACGAGCAGTACTTC.

The chain is built from TRBV7-6 and TRBJ2-2; D remains unclear. CDR1 SGHVS and CDR2 FNYEAQ come from the germline V gene. Trimming shortened V by 3 bases and J by 2 bases, and 19 bases separated the two germline ends. The CDR3 contains 18 residues. As DNA, the CDR3 is TGTGCCAGCAGCTTGGAACTCTTAAGGCCGTCCAACACCGGGGAGCTGTTTTTT. It specifies CASSLELLRPSNTGELFF.

As to this clonotype: The junction and the germline gene differ at one end; a read error may be behind it. The genes are TRBV5-8 and TRBJ1-1; a weak D match, TRBD1 (5 bases). The CDR3 is 12 residues long. Germline V CDR1 and CDR2: SGHTS, YDEGEE. CDR3 residues: CASSLEGPEAFF. In DNA form, the CDR3 reads TGTGCCAGCAGCCTCGAGGGACCTGAGGCTTTCTTT.

This rearrangement joins TRBV12-3 or TRBV12-4 to TRBJ2-2; D ambiguous. The CDR3 totals 14 residues. V was clipped by 1 base and J by 2 bases, with 5 bases between them. The CDR3 here is CASSLDSNTGELFF. CDR3 bases: TGTGCCAGCAGTTTAGACAGTAACACCGGGGAGCTGTTTTTT.

The chain is built from TRBV9 and TRBJ1-3, with unresolved D. V was shortened by 0 bases and J by 4 bases, with 8 bases between the two germline ends. There are 14 residues in the CDR3. Germline-derived CDR1 and CDR2 are SGDLS and YYNGEE. CDR3 coding DNA: TGTGCCAGCAGCGTAGCAACTCCCGGAAACACCATATATTTT. Translating gives CASSVATPGNTIYF.